Below, 12 T cell receptor beta chains from the same sample are listed, as sequenced in a study of blood T cell repertoires in COVID-19 (dated by TCRdb to the early 2020s). The method behind the library was the immunoSEQ multiplex PCR assay. TCRdb took this table from immuneACCESS and kept in-frame rearrangements with V and J called. Such tables lack part of the clones; where checked against another copy, unresolved V genes explain under half of the gap, and the rest is unexplained. Counted in this sample were roughly 220,000 clones; about 80% of them appeared once. The ten largest make up 2% to 2.5% of the sample. The sequencing sample was made of peripheral blood. The source is a woman aged 60 to 75 with acute or convalescent COVID-19.

V usage is TRBV7-9 and J usage is TRBJ1-2; a possible D gene is TRBD1 (6 bases). The CDR3 is made up of 13 amino acids. V was trimmed by 6 bases and J by 4 bases, leaving 12 bases between them. The germline V gene encodes CDR1 SEHNR and CDR2 FQNEAQ (reference sequence). CDR3 in DNA: TGTGCCAGCAGGTCCCGGACAGCCTATGGCTACACCTTC. Amino acid sequence: CASRSRTAYGYTF.

V usage is TRBV7-3 and J usage is TRBJ2-3; TRBD2 matches 12 bases. V gave up 2 bases and J gave up 2 bases; unmatched junction bases: 8. This CDR3 is built from 18 residues. CDR1 is SGHTA, CDR2 FQGTGA, per germline. This CDR3 is CASSLRPRLAGVTDTQYF. The DNA for the CDR3 is TGTGCCAGCAGCTTACGGCCAAGACTAGCGGGGGTCACAGATACGCAGTATTTT.

This chain connects TRBV3-1 (or the pseudogene TRBV3-2) to TRBJ1-1; D is uncertain. V lost 3 bases and J lost 4, with 9 bases in between. CDR3 length: 13 residues. Per germline, CDR1 LGHDT and CDR2 YNNKEL (reference sequence). The CDR3, as DNA: TGTGCCAGCAGCCAGGAGGTAGGCACTGAAGCTTTCTTT. This codes for CASSQEVGTEAFF.

The CDR3 DNA is TGTGCCAGCAGTTACTCGATCTGGGGGGGCCGCGATACGCAGTATTTT. Translated: CASSYSIWGGRDTQYF. The rearrangement joins TRBV6-5 to TRBJ2-3, with a possible D match to TRBD2 (7 bases). Trimming pared 0 bases from V and 6 bases from J, leaving 16 bases between. The CDR3 spans 16 residues. From germline, CDR1 is MNHEY and CDR2 SVGAGI.

The chain links TRBV19 to TRBJ1-2; D ambiguous. The germline V gene encodes CDR1 LNHDA and CDR2 SQIVND (reference sequence). V gave up 3 bases and J gave up 6 bases, with 11 bases separating them. The CDR3 length is 13 residues. The CDR3 reads CASSIRDEDGYTF. The CDR3 nucleotides read TGTGCCAGTAGTATTCGGGATGAAGATGGCTACACCTTC.

The count of this clone is one. The CDR3 sequence: CASSEGTAGGYTF. CDR3 in DNA: TGTGCCAGCAGTGAGGGGACAGCGGGTGGCTACACCTTC. The chain combines TRBV7-3 with TRBJ1-2; 7 bases are shared with TRBD1. This CDR3 comprises 13 residues. Germline V lookup: CDR1 SGHTA, CDR2 FQGTGA. With 6 bases clipped from V and 7 bases from J, the junction kept 8 bases outside the gene matches. The full variable domain, its missing parts supplied by reference TRBV7-3 and TRBJ1-2, is GAGVSQTPSNKVTEKGKYVELRCDPISGHTALYWYRQSLGQGPEFLIYFQGTGAADDSGLPNDRFFAVRPEGSVSTLKIQRTERGDSAVYLCASSEGTAGGYTFGSGTRLTVV.

The gene calls are TRBV5-1 and TRBJ2-6, with 7 bases aligning to TRBD2. V gave up 4 bases and J gave up 0 bases; unmatched junction bases: 13. Per germline, CDR1 SGHRS and CDR2 YFSETQ. The CDR3 is 19 amino acids. CDR3 sequence (DNA): TGCGCCAGCAGCCTGGGGGTGACGAGCGGGGTCTCTGGGGCCAACGTCCTGACTTTC. This codes for CASSLGVTSGVSGANVLTF.

This rearrangement joins TRBV30 to TRBJ1-1; a possible D gene is TRBD1 (6 bases). The CDR3 totals 14 residues. In germline, CDR1 is GTSNPN, CDR2 SVGIG (reference sequence). The ends were cut back, 0 bases at V and 4 bases at J, with 12 bases in the middle. Here the CDR3 reads CAWSVQGAVTEAFF. CDR3 nucleotides: TGTGCCTGGAGTGTACAGGGAGCCGTCACTGAAGCTTTCTTT. Filled out from reference TRBV30 and TRBJ1-1, the complete variable domain reads SQTIHQWPATLVQPVGSPLSLECTVEGTSNPNLYWYRQAAGRGLQLLFYSVGIGQISSEVPQNLSASRPQDRQFILSSKKLLLSDSGFYLCAWSVQGAVTEAFFGQGTRLTVV.

The V and J genes are TRBV2 and TRBJ1-5; possibly TRBD1 for D (6 bases). The germline gives CDR1 SNHLY, CDR2 FYNNEI. CDR3 length: 16 amino acids. V gave up 6 bases and J gave up 1 base, with 16 bases separating them. CDR3 bases: TGTGCCAGCAGCCTAGGGGGGGGCGGCAGCAATCAGCCCCAGCATTTT. Translated, it gives CASSLGGGGSNQPQHF.

The chain links TRBV12-3 or TRBV12-4 to TRBJ1-1; D unresolved. Trimming pared 4 bases from V and 0 bases from J, leaving 6 bases between. The CDR3 spans 13 residues. The CDR3 here is CASSSQMNTEAFF. CDR3 coding DNA: TGTGCCAGCAGTTCCCAAATGAACACTGAAGCTTTCTTT.

This clone has just one count. V gene TRBV7-6 combines with J gene TRBJ2-3; 11 positions match TRBD2. The germline gives CDR1 SGHVS, CDR2 FNYEAQ. CDR3 size: 19 residues. The junction had 14 bases not matched to a gene; V was cut back by 3 bases and J by 3 bases. The CDR3 nucleotides read TGTGCCAGCAGCTTTGATGCCGGTATAGCGGGGGGGCGGACAGATACGCAGTATTTT. Its translation: CASSFDAGIAGGRTDTQYF.

The genes are TRBV7-3 and TRBJ2-2, with 7 nucleotides matching TRBD1. The trim removed 6 bases at V and 4 bases at J, leaving 11 bases unmatched. The CDR3 loop spans 16 amino acids. Germline V gene data show CDR1 as SGHTA and CDR2 as FQGTGA. The CDR3 DNA reads TGTGCCAGCAGGGATAACGGTAGGGGGCCCACCGGGGAGCTGTTTTTT. Translated: CASRDNGRGPTGELFF.